This T cell receptor beta chain was sequenced for a study of shared clonotypes between healthy human individuals. Study-wide context: For every donor, three CD4 naive, three CD4 memory, two CD8 naive and one CD8 memory plates were used.

About this clone: Its target is unknown.

Whole-study results and caveats: Generation of non-shared clonotypes was less probable than generation of clonotypes shared by all four donors.

It was across several immunoSEQ plates that each subset's genomic DNA was evenly split. Only in-frame clones appear in the TCRdb table, and some are missing; sequencing was by immunoSEQ multiplex PCR. This sample has some 1 million clones, with roughly 75% found just once. V lost 0 bases and J lost 7, with 13 bases in between. The germline gives CDR1 MNHEY, CDR2 SVGAGI. The CDR3 runs 14 residues. The rearrangement uses TRBV6-5 and TRBJ2-7; D not resolved. Sequencing was done on a sample of memory CD4+ T cells sorted from blood. Subset defined: CD45RA-negative fraction. This TCR derives from a man in his late teens or twenties in good health. For the CDR3, the DNA is TGTGCCAGCAGTTACTCGAAAGGGTTAGGAGAGCAGTACTTC. It is translated as CASSYSKGLGEQYF.